A selection of T cell receptor beta chains follows, all from one sample in a study of cytomegalovirus exposure and HLA in healthy donors. Only in-frame clones appear in the TCRdb table, and some are missing; sequencing was by immunoSEQ multiplex PCR. The repertoire holds 130,000 to 150,000 clones, 79% seen once, with approximately 6.3% in the top ten. The sequencing input was PBMCs. These receptors all come from a woman aged 40 to 49 in good health and CMV-seropositive. Both conserved end residues are part of each CDR3. The D gene is left open where the match is weak. Rows give clone size only sometimes, using once, few, many, or a class for an expanded clone.

>TRBV28|.|.|TRBJ2-3
TGTGCCAGCATCGGCGCAGGAGGCCTCAGGACAGATACGCAGTATTTT
CASIGAGGLRTDTQYF
>TRBV12-5|.|.|TRBJ1-1
TGTGCTAGTGGTTTACGGTACACTGAAGCTTTCTTT
CASGLRYTEAFF
>TRBV29-1|.|.|TRBJ1-2
TGCAGCGTCCAGACAAGCTATGGCTACACCTTC
CSVQTSYGYTF
>TRBV5-4|.|.|TRBJ2-5
TGTGCCAGCAGCTTGGGCGGCAGGGTGGCAGAGACCCAGTACTTC
CASSLGGRVAETQYF
>TRBV2|TRBD1|.|TRBJ1-1
TGTGCCAGCAGACAATACGAATACCGGGCAGGGGGCGGTTTGAACACTGAAGCTTTCTTT
CASRQYEYRAGGGLNTEAFF
>TRBV5-1|.|.|TRBJ2-7
TGCGCCAGCAGCTTGGAAGCGGCCTCCTACGAGCAGTACTTC
CASSLEAASYEQYF
>TRBV10-3|.|.|TRBJ2-1
TGTGCCATCAGTGAGTCAGGGAGTAAGAACTACAATGAGCAGTTCTTC
CAISESGSKNYNEQFF
>TRBV28|.|.|TRBJ2-1
TGTGCCAGCAGTTTATCCGGGACAACCCTCTACAATGAGCAGTTCTTC
CASSLSGTTLYNEQFF
>TRBV25-1|.|once|TRBJ2-7
TGTGCCAGCATCCTAACAGGCTCCTACGAGCAGTACTTC
CASILTGSYEQYF
>TRBV10-1|.|.|TRBJ1-6
TGCGCCAGCAGTGATAATAATTCACCCCTCCACTTT
CASSDNNSPLHF
>TRBV27|.|.|TRBJ1-4
TGTGCCAGCAGCCCTTGGACCGGAGGGACTGAAAAACTGTTTTTT
CASSPWTGGTEKLFF
>TRBV2|TRBD2|.|TRBJ2-4
TGTGCCAGCAGTGACCGGGAGGTCGTTCAGTACTTC
CASSDREVVQYF
>TRBV28|.|.|TRBJ1-2
TGTGCCAGCCTAGAATCTGCGGGGTACCTTGCTAACTATGGCTACACCTTC
CASLESAGYLANYGYTF
>TRBV28|TRBD1|.|TRBJ1-2
TGTGCCAGCACCACGGGACAGGACTATGGCTACACCTTC
CASTTGQDYGYTF
>TRBV2|TRBD1|.|TRBJ1-1
TGTGCCAGCAGTGGACAGGGGAGGGGACGCACTGAAGCTTTCTTT
CASSGQGRGRTEAFF
>TRBV7-7|.|.|TRBJ2-5
TGTGCCAGCAGCTTATTGTCGGGGGAGAGAGAGACCCAGTACTTC
CASSLLSGERETQYF
>TRBV4-1|TRBD2|.|TRBJ2-2
TGCGCCAGCAGCCCGAGGGGACTAGCGGGGGGGCACGACACCGGGGAGCTGTTTTTT
CASSPRGLAGGHDTGELFF
>TRBV1|.|few|TRBJ2-3
TGCACCAGCAGCCAAGACCTAGCGGGGGGGTTCCTGCCCCAGTATTTT
CTSSQDLAGGFLPQYF
>TRBV6-5|.|.|TRBJ1-2
TGTGCCAGCAGTTATAGGTGGGGCAATGGCTACACCTTC
CASSYRWGNGYTF
>TRBV7-9|.|.|TRBJ2-1
TGTGCCAGCAGCCCCCCCGGGAGATCCTACAATGAGCAGTTCTTC
CASSPPGRSYNEQFF
>TRBV5-4|.|.|TRBJ2-7
TGTGCCAGCAGCTTGGCCGGGACACCCCCCTACGAGCAGTACTTC
CASSLAGTPPYEQYF
>TRBV11-1|.|.|TRBJ2-5
TGTGCCAGCAGCTTATCCGACCTGTGGGAGAAAGAGACCCAGTACTTC
CASSLSDLWEKETQYF
>TRBV29-1|.|.|TRBJ2-2
TGCAGCGTTGATCAACAGCTGAACACCGGGGAGCTGTTTTTT
CSVDQQLNTGELFF
>TRBV6-5|.|.|TRBJ1-3
TGTGCCAGCAGTTACTTTGGACAGAAGGGAAACACCATATATTTT
CASSYFGQKGNTIYF
>TRBV6-8|.|.|TRBJ1-5
TGTGCCAGCAGTCCCCGTCGACAGACGGGTCAGCCCCAGCATTTT
CASSPRRQTGQPQHF
>TRBV2|.|.|TRBJ2-2
TGTGCCAGCAGTGTCCTCCCGGGGGTGAACACCGGGGAGCTGTTTTTT
CASSVLPGVNTGELFF
>TRBV7-9|TRBD1|.|TRBJ2-7
TGCGCCAGCAGCTTAGGTTTGGGGGGACAGGGGTCCTACGAGCAGTACTTC
CASSLGLGGQGSYEQYF
>TRBV5-1|.|.|TRBJ2-7
TGCGCCAGCAGCTTTGGAGACGGCTACGAGCAGTACTTC
CASSFGDGYEQYF
>TRBV12-5|TRBD1|few|TRBJ1-2
TGTGCTAGTGGTTGGCGGACAGGGGATAACTACACCTTC
CASGWRTGDNYTF
>TRBV21-1|.|once|TRBJ2-7
TGTGCCAGCACCGGACAGCCTGACGAGCAGTACTTC
CASTGQPDEQYF
>TRBV6-5|.|.|TRBJ1-1
TGTGCCAGCAGTTCCTTCGGAGGATTTGAAGCTTTCTTT
CASSSFGGFEAFF
>TRBV5-1|.|.|TRBJ2-7
TGCGCCAGCAGCGGAGGGGAGTCCTCCTACGAGCAGTACTTC
CASSGGESSYEQYF
>TRBV10-2|TRBD2|.|TRBJ2-2
TGCGCCAGCAGTGAGTCGGGGACTAGAGACACCGGGGAGCTGTTTTTT
CASSESGTRDTGELFF
>TRBV6-5|TRBD2|.|TRBJ2-3
TGTGCCAGCAGTTACCAGGGACTAGGAGGAGATACGCAGTATTTT
CASSYQGLGGDTQYF
>TRBV30|TRBD1|.|TRBJ1-1
TGTGCCTGGAGTGTAAGCGTGGGACAGGAAATATCAGCTTTCTTT
CAWSVSVGQEISAFF
>TRBV5-1|TRBD1|.|TRBJ2-2
TGCGCCAGCAGCTTGGATTCAGGGACAGGATTAACCGGGGAGCTGTTTTTT
CASSLDSGTGLTGELFF
>TRBV10-3|TRBD1|few|TRBJ2-7
TGTGCCATCAGGGAAGGCGTCGGGACAGGGGTCCCGGGACTAGCCTACGAGCAGTACTTC
CAIREGVGTGVPGLAYEQYF
>TRBV28|.|.|TRBJ2-5
TGTGCCACCCACCGATTGACAGGCGGGGAGACCCAGTACTTC
CATHRLTGGETQYF
>TRBV5-4|.|.|TRBJ1-3
TGTGCCAGCAGCTTGCCAGGGAGGAGCACCATATATTTT
CASSLPGRSTIYF
>TRBV11-3|.|.|TRBJ2-1
TGTGCCAGCAGCTTGACAGAAGCCGAGCAGTTCTTC
CASSLTEAEQFF
>TRBV2|.|.|TRBJ1-2
TGTGCCAGCAGTGCCGGGTTAAGCGGTGGCTACACCTTC
CASSAGLSGGYTF
>TRBV5-1|TRBD2|.|TRBJ2-5
TGCGCCAGCAGCTCCGGGACTAGCGGGGGAGGGGAGACCCAGTACTTC
CASSSGTSGGGETQYF
>TRBV9|.|.|TRBJ1-6
TGTGCCAGCAGCGTAGTGGACAGCCCCTATAATTCACCCCTCCACTTT
CASSVVDSPYNSPLHF
>TRBV6-1|TRBD2|.|TRBJ2-7
TGTGCCAGCAGACGACTAGCCTTGTCCTACGAGCAGTACTTC
CASRRLALSYEQYF
>TRBV5-5|.|.|TRBJ1-1
TGTGCCAGCAGCTTTGGGGCGAGCACTGAAGCTTTCTTT
CASSFGASTEAFF
>TRBV19|.|.|TRBJ1-5
TGTGCCAGTAGTATCCCCGGGGATAGCAATCAGCCCCAGCATTTT
CASSIPGDSNQPQHF
>TRBV7-9|.|.|TRBJ2-2
TGTGCCAGCAGCCATAGCCACACCGGGGAGCTGTTTTTT
CASSHSHTGELFF
>TRBV29-1|TRBD1|once|TRBJ1-6
TGCAGCGTTCAGGGGGTTTCGGATTCACCCCTCCACTTT
CSVQGVSDSPLHF
>TRBV5-1|.|.|TRBJ2-1
TGCGCCAGCAGCTTGCCAGGGGCGAGCTACAATGAGCAGTTCTTC
CASSLPGASYNEQFF
>TRBV25-1|TRBD1|once|TRBJ1-2
TGTGCCAGCAGTGAATCCCCCAGGACAGGGGCCTTCTATGGCTACACCTTC
CASSESPRTGAFYGYTF
>TRBV2|.|.|TRBJ1-1
TGTGCCAGCAACACGGGGGGGCGTTATGGCCCTGAAGCTTTCTTT
CASNTGGRYGPEAFF
>TRBV18|.|.|TRBJ1-6
TGTGCCAGCTCACCATCGGAGGTGCCCGGGGGTTCACCCCTCCACTTT
CASSPSEVPGGSPLHF